These 6 T cell receptor beta chains came from one sample sequenced in a study of neurological immune-mediated disorders. Each CDR3 protein is one row after TCRdb ran MiXCR on the 5' RACE reads. The table includes more than 35,000 distinct CDR3 sequences, nearly 6.5% detected once. The sample taken for sequencing was CD4+ T cells from blood. These receptors all come from a woman aged 35 to 49 in good health.

This clonotype was counted ten times or more. The V and J genes are TRBV7-2 and TRBJ2-5, with unresolved D. This CDR3 region has 12 residues. Trimming pared 1 base from V and 3 bases from J, leaving 3 bases between. CDR1 is SGHTA, CDR2 FQGNSA, per germline. The CDR3 nucleotides read TGTGCCAGCAGCTTAGAAGAAGAGACCCAGTACTTC. Amino acid sequence: CASSLEEETQYF.

In this sample, this clonotype turned up many times. This rearrangement joins TRBV5-1 to TRBJ2-1, with D hard to call. CDR1 and CDR2 from the germline V gene are SGHRS and YFSETQ. CDR3 length equals 14 residues. The V gene lost 4 bases and the J gene lost 7 bases, with 15 bases spanning the gap. Here the CDR3 reads CASSRIGKTNEQFF. The CDR3 DNA follows: TGCGCCAGCAGCAGAATTGGGAAAACGAATGAGCAGTTCTTC.

This clonotype has ten or more counts. The gene calls are TRBV9 and TRBJ2-1; possible D gene TRBD1, 6 bases. Germline loops: CDR1 SGDLS, CDR2 YYNGEE. The CDR3 totals 15 residues. Trimming removed 4 bases from V and 10 bases from J, with 21 bases in between. CDR3 DNA sequence: TGTGCCAGCAGCACAAATCCAACAGGGTCGGGGGAGCAGTTCTTC. Translation: CASSTNPTGSGEQFF.

In its sample, this clonotype was seen many times. This chain links TRBV7-3 with TRBJ2-1; D is unclear. Germline-derived CDR1 and CDR2 are SGHTA and FQGTGA. V shed 0 bases and J shed 8 bases, with 14 bases lying between them. The CDR3 runs 15 residues. The CDR3 coding sequence is TGTGCCAGCAGCTTAACCCGAGTCGGAGACTATGAGCAGTTCTTC. Protein product: CASSLTRVGDYEQFF. Combining the CDR3 with reference TRBV7-3 and TRBJ2-1 gives the whole variable domain GAGVSQTPSNKVTEKGKYVELRCDPISGHTALYWYRQSLGQGPEFLIYFQGTGAADDSGLPNDRFFAVRPEGSVSTLKIQRTERGDSAVYLCASSLTRVGDYEQFFGPGTRLTVL.

This clonotype was seen many times. J is TRBJ2-5 and V is TRBV20-1, with 7 bases that match TRBD1. The CDR3 sequence is 13 residues long. With V trimmed by 1 base and J by 6 bases, 5 bases remained unmatched. Germline V gene lookup returns CDR1 DFQATT and CDR2 SNEGSKA (reference sequence). The CDR3 DNA reads as TGCAGTGCTAGAGTCCCGGGACAGCAGACCCAGTACTTC. It translates to CSARVPGQQTQYF.

This clonotype came up many times. The chain links TRBV4-2 to TRBJ2-1; weak D call: TRBD2 (6 bases). CDR1 LGHNA and CDR2 YNFKEQ come from the germline V gene. With 0 bases removed from V and 1 base from J, the gap between germline ends came to 7 bases. The length of the CDR3 is 15 residues. As DNA, the CDR3 is TGTGCCAGCAGCCAAGATGGGGGGTCCTACAATGAGCAGTTCTTC. Translating it yields CASSQDGGSYNEQFF.